This entry features one TCR beta chain sequence. The data belong to a study of blood T cell repertoires in COVID-19. Germline CDR1 is SEHNR and CDR2 is FQNEAQ (reference sequence). V shed 6 bases and J shed 7 bases, with 16 bases lying between them. CDR3 length equals 14 residues. Method: immunoSEQ multiplex PCR; TCRdb's copy keeps in-frame clones and lacks some. The sample consists of 150,000 to 200,000 clones, approximately 86% of them appearing once. This clonotype was obtained from a man aged 45 to 65 with active or convalescent COVID-19. Sequenced input: peripheral blood. The genes are TRBV7-9 and TRBJ1-5; weak D call: TRBD1 (6 bases). CDR3 nucleotides: TGTGCCAGCAGTTCCATGGCAGGGGCCCAGCCCCAGCATTTT. Translation: CASSSMAGAQPQHF.